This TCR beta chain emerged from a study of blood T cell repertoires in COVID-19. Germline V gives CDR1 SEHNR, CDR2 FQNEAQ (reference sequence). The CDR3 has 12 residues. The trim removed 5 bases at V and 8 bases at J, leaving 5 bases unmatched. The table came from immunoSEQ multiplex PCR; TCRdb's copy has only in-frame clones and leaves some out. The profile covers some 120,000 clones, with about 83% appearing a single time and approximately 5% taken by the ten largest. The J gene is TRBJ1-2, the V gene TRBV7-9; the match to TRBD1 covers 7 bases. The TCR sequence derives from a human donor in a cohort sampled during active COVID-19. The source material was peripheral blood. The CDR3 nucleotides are TGTGCCAGCAGCCTCACAGGGGACGGCTACACCTTC. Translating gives CASSLTGDGYTF.